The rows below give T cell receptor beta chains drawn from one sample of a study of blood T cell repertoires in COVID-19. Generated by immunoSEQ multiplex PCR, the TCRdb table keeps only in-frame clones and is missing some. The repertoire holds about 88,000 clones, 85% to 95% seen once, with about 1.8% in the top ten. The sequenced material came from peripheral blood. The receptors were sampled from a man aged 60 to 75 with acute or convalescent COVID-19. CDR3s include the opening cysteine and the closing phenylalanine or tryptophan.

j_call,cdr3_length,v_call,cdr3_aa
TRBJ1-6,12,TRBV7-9,CASSFQVSPLHF
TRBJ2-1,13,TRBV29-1,CSEAGVRDNEQFF
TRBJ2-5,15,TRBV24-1,CATSDFKGRTETQYF
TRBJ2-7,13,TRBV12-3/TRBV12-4,CASSGLAPDEQYF
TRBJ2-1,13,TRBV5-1,CASSPRLAGEQFF
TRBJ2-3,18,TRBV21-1,CASSKEEGTGTGTDTQYF
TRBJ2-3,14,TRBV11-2,CASSLDSSSDTQYF
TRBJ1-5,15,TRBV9,CASSVGVGSVQPQHF
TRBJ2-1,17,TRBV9,CASSVGLAGSSYNEQFF
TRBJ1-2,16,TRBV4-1,CASSQDVGEGRYGYTF
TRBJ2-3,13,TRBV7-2,CASSPSQGDTQYF
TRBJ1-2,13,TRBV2,CASSEPEGYGYTF
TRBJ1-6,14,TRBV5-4,CATRQNSYNSPLHF
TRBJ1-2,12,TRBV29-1,CSVAGANYGYTF
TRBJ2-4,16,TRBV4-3,CASSQGGAGSRNIQYF
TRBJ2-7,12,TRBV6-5,CASSRSGYEQYF
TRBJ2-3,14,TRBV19,CASKTSSEGDTQYF
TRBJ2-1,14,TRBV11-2,CASSSAGGYNEQFF
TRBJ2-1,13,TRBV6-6,CASIRGSYNEQFF
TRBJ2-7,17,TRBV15,CATSNIIWGRDVYEQYF
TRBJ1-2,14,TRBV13,CASSLGTGNYGYTF
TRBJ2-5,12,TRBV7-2,CASSLSGETQYF
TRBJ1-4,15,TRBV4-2,CASSRLGQKDEKLFF
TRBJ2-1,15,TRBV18,CASSLTSGFYNEQFF
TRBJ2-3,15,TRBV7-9,CASSWSGSGTDTQYF
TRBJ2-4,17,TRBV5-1,CASSLILAGGAGNIQYF
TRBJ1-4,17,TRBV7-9,CASSPGRGRDVNEKLFF
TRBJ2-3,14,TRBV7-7,CASSPLLGTDTQYF
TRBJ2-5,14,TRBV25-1,CASNHPGNQETQYF
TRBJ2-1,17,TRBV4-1,CASSQDHRSSLYNEQFF
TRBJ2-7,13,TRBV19,CASSIDERGEQYF
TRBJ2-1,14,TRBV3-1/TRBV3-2,CASSQDSSGNEQFF
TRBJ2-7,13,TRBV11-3,CASSLYLPGEQYF
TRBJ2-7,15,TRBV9,CASSVGVGTGYEQYF
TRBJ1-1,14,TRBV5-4,CASSPERSGGEAFF
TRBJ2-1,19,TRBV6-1,CASIETAKSGRFLGNEQFF
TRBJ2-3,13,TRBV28,CASRGTGGDTQYF
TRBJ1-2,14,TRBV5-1,CASSLSSGGYGYTF
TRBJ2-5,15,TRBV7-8,CASSLVTGGQETQYF
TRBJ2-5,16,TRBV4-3,CASSQDPAGEGETQYF